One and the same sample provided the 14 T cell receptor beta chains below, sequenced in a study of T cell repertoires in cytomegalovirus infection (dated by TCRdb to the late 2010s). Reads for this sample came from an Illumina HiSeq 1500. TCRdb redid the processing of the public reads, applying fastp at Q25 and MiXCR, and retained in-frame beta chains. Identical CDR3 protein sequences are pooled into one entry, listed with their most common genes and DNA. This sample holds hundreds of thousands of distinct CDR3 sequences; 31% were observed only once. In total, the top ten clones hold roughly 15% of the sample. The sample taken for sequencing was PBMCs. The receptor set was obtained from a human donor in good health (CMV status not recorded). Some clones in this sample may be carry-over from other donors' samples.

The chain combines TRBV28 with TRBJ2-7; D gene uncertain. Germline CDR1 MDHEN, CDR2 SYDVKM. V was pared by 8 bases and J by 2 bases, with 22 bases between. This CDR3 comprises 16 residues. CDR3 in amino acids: CASATPARVGAYEQYF. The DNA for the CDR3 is TGTGCCAGCGCGACGCCTGCGAGAGTTGGGGCCTACGAGCAGTACTTC.

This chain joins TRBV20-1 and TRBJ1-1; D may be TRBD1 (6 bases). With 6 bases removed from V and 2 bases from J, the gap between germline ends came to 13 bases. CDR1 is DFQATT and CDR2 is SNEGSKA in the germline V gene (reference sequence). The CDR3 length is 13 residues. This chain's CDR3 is CSAPQGGNTEAFF. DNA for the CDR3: TGCAGTGCCCCACAGGGCGGTAACACTGAAGCTTTCTTT.

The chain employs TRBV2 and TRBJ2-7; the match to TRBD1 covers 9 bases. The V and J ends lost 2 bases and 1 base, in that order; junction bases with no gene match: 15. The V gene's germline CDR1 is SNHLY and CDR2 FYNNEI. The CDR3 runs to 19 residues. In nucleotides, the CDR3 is TGTGCCAGCAGTGAACTGTTAATCGGAGACAGGGGGATTTCCTACGAGCAGTACTTC. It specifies CASSELLIGDRGISYEQYF. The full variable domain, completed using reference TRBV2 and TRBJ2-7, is EPEVTQTPSHQVTQMGQEVILRCVPISNHLYFYWYRQILGQKVEFLVSFYNNEISEKSEIFDDQFSVERPDGSNFTLKIRSTKLEDSAMYFCASSELLIGDRGISYEQYFGPGTRLTVT.

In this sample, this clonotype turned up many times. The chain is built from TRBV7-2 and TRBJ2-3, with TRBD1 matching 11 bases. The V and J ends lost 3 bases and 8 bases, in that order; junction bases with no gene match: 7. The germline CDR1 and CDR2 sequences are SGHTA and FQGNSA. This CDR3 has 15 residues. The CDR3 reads CASSFTGQGVGTQYF. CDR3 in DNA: TGTGCCAGCAGCTTTACGGGACAGGGGGTTGGTACGCAGTATTTT.

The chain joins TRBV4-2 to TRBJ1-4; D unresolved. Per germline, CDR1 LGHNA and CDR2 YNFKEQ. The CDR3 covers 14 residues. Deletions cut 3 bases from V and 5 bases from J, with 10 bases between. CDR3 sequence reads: CASSQGAENEKLFF. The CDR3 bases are TGTGCCAGCAGCCAGGGCGCGGAGAATGAAAAACTGTTTTTT.

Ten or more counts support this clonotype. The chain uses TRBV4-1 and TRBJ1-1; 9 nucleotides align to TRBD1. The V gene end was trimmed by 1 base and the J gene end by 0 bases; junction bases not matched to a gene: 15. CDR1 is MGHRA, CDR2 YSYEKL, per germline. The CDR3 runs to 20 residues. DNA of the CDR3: TGCGCCAGCAGCCAAGCGGGACAGGGACAATCAGTAATAATGAACACTGAAGCTTTCTTT. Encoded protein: CASSQAGQGQSVIMNTEAFF.

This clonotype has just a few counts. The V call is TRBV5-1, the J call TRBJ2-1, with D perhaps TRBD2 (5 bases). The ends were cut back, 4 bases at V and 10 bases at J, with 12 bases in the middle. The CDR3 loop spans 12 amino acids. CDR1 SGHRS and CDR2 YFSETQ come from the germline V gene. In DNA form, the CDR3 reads TGCGCCAGCAGCATTAGCGTCGGCGAGCAGTTCTTC. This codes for CASSISVGEQFF.

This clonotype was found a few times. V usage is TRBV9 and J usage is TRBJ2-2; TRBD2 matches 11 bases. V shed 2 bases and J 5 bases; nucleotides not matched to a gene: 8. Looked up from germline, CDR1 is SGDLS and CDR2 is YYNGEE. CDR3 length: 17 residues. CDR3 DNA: TGTGCCAGCAGCGTTTCGAGAGTAGCGGGGGGGACCGGGGAGCTGTTTTTT. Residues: CASSVSRVAGGTGELFF. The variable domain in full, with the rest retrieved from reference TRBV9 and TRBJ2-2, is DSGVTQTPKHLITATGQRVTLRCSPRSGDLSVYWYQQSLDQGLQFLIQYYNGEERAKGNILERFSAQQFPDLHSELNLSSLELGDSALYFCASSVSRVAGGTGELFFGEGSRLTVL.

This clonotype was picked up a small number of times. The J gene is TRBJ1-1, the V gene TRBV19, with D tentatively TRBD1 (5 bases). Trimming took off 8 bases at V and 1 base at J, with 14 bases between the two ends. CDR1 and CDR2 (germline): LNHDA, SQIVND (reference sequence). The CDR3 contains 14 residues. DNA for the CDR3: TGTGCCAGTCGCTCTGGTGGGGCGAACACTGAAGCTTTCTTT. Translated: CASRSGGANTEAFF.

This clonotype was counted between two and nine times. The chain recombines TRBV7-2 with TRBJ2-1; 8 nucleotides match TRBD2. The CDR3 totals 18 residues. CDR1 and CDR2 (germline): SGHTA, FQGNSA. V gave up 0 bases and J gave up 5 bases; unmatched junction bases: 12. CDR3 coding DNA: TGTGCCAGCAGCTTAGCGCCAGGGACTAGTAAGTGGGACAATGAGCAGTTCTTC. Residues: CASSLAPGTSKWDNEQFF.

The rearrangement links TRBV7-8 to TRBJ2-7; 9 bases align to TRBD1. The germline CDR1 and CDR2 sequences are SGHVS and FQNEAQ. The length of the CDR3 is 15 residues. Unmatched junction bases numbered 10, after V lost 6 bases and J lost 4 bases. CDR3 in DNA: TGTGCCAGCAGAAAGGAACAGGGGGCTTTTTACGAGCAGTACTTC. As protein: CASRKEQGAFYEQYF.

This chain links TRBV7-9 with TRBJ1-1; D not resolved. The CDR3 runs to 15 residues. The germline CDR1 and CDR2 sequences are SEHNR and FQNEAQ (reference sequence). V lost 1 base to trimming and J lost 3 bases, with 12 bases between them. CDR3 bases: TGTGCCAGCAGCTTAGGCTCAGGTGGGGACACTGAAGCTTTCTTT. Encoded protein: CASSLGSGGDTEAFF.

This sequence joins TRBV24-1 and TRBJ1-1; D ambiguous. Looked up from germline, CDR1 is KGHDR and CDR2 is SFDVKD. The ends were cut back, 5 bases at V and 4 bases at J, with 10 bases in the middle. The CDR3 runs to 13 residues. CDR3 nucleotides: TGTGCCACCAGTGGGGTCGGTGGCACTGAAGCTTTCTTT. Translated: CATSGVGGTEAFF.

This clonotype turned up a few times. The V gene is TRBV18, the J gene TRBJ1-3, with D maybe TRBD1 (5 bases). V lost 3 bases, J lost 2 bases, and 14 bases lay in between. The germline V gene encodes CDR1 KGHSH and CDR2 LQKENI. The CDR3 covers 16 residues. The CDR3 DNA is TGTGCCAGCTCACCGACTCCGGGGGGTACTGGAAACACCATATATTTT. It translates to CASSPTPGGTGNTIYF.